The 8 T cell receptor beta chains listed next were all sequenced from one sample in a study of T cell responses to AZD1222 COVID-19 vaccine. Repertoires were generated with immunoSEQ multiplex PCR, while TCRdb's copy carries only in-frame clones and drops some. The sample carries more than 95,000 clones, 70% to 90% recorded once. The specimen comprised peripheral blood, sampled on day 0 of MenACWY control vaccination. The receptors here all came from an adult in good health.

This clone was detected a few times. The genes are TRBV10-1 and TRBJ1-1; TRBD1 aligns across 10 bases. CDR3 size: 14 residues. Germline loops: CDR1 WNHNN, CDR2 SYGVQD (reference sequence). The CDR3 loop reads CGSARQGARTEAFF. CDR3 nucleotide sequence: TGCGGTTCTGCCCGACAGGGGGCGAGGACTGAAGCTTTCTTT.

The chain has TRBV7-2 and TRBJ2-7; weak D call: TRBD1 (5 bases). V was clipped by 1 base and J by 0 bases, with 7 bases between them. The CDR3 sequence is 14 residues long. Per germline, CDR1 SGHTA and CDR2 FQGNSA. For the CDR3, the DNA is TGTGCCAGCAGCTTAGTACAGGCCTCCTACGAGCAGTACTTC. Its protein product is CASSLVQASYEQYF. Supplemented by reference TRBV7-2 and TRBJ2-7, the full variable domain reads GAGVSQSPSNKVTEKGKDVELRCDPISGHTALYWYRQSLGQGLEFLIYFQGNSAPDKSGLPSDRFSAERTGGSVSTLTIQRTQQEDSAVYLCASSLVQASYEQYFGPGTRLTVT.

V usage is TRBV9 and J usage is TRBJ2-7; the match to TRBD1 covers 10 bases. The ends lost 4 bases at V and 5 bases at J; junction bases unmatched: 6. From germline, CDR1 is SGDLS and CDR2 YYNGEE. CDR3 length: 14 amino acids. The chain's CDR3 is CASSLGGQGNEQYF. The CDR3 DNA reads TGTGCCAGCAGCCTAGGGGGACAGGGGAACGAGCAGTACTTC. The whole variable domain, remainder taken from reference TRBV9 and TRBJ2-7, is DSGVTQTPKHLITATGQRVTLRCSPRSGDLSVYWYQQSLDQGLQFLIQYYNGEERAKGNILERFSAQQFPDLHSELNLSSLELGDSALYFCASSLGGQGNEQYFGPGTRLTVT.

This clone was observed once. CDR3 in amino acids: CASRQGTIQETQYF. The CDR3 nucleotides read TGTGCCAGCAGACAGGGGACAATCCAAGAGACCCAGTACTTC. The V gene is TRBV6-5, the J gene TRBJ2-5; 7 nucleotides line up with TRBD1. The CDR3 loop spans 14 amino acids. Germline V gives CDR1 MNHEY, CDR2 SVGAGI. V dropped 6 bases and J dropped 1; count of bases not matched to a gene: 5.

The rearrangement uses TRBV7-9 and TRBJ2-7, with D tentatively TRBD1 (6 bases). Trimming cost V 5 bases and J 9 bases, with 17 bases left between them. The CDR3 runs 13 residues. Looked up from germline, CDR1 is SEHNR and CDR2 is FQNEAQ (reference sequence). This CDR3 reads CASSRWTDAGQYF. In nucleotides, the CDR3 is TGTGCCAGCAGCCGATGGACAGACGCGGGGCAGTACTTC.

The V and J genes are TRBV23-1 and TRBJ1-2; D perhaps matches TRBD1 (5 bases). TRBV23-1 is flagged as an ORF with uncertain function. This CDR3 is built from 18 residues. V dropped 4 bases and J dropped 3 bases, with 24 bases sitting between them. The CDR3 coding sequence is TGCGCCAGCAGTCTCCACCTCCGGGACGGAGGGACCTACTATGGCTACACCTTC. As protein: CASSLHLRDGGTYYGYTF.

The DNA of the CDR3 is TGTGCCAGCAGCCCGAACACCGGGGAGCTGTTTTTT. Translated: CASSPNTGELFF. V gene TRBV5-6 combines with J gene TRBJ2-2; D is unclear. Trimming removed 4 bases from V and 0 bases from J, with 1 base in between. The germline gives CDR1 SGHDT, CDR2 YYEEEE. The CDR3 spans 12 residues.

The chain uses TRBV28 and TRBJ1-2; TRBD1 aligns across 9 bases. Germline loops: CDR1 MDHEN, CDR2 SYDVKM. This CDR3 is built from 13 residues. The V segment lost 4 bases and the J segment 9 bases; nucleotides outside the gene matches: 6. This chain's CDR3 is CASSSGTGLSYTF. The CDR3 region has the DNA TGTGCCAGCAGTTCTGGGACAGGGCTAAGCTACACCTTC.